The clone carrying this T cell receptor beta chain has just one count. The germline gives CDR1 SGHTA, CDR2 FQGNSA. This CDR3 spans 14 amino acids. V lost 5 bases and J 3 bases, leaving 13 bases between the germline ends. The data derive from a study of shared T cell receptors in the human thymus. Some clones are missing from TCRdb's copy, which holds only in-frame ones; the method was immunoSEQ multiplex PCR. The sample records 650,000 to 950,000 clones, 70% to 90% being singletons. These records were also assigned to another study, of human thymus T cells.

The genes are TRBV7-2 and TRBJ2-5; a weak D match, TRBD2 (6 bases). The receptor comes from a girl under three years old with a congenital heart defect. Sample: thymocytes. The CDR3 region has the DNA TGTGCCAGCAGCCCCGGCGGGACCGAAGAGACCCAGTACTTC. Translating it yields CASSPGGTEETQYF.